This T cell receptor (beta chain) was found in a study of T-cell reconstitution after alpha-beta-depleted transplantation in children. Findings of the study overall: Certain patients had high TCRbeta diversity at day 60, and it came from recipient T cells and thymic progenitors that survived. From newly produced T cells came most of the T-cell counts and diversity one year after transplant.

TCRbeta library construction was performed incorporating unique molecular identifiers. One entry per CDR3 protein results from TCRdb running MiXCR on the PCR reads. The sample lists roughly 120,000 distinct CDR3 sequences; under 30% were seen once. Germline CDR1 is SGHTA and CDR2 is FQGTGA. This CDR3 spans 14 amino acids. Trimming left V 5 bases short and J 3 bases short, with 14 bases between. As concerns this clonotype: Its antigen is unknown.

The chain carries TRBV7-3 and TRBJ2-7; D tentatively fits TRBD1 or TRBD2 (5 bases each). The sequencing here drew on PBMCs, mostly from graft donor cells, taken 180 days after TCRalphabeta/CD19-depleted stem cell transplant. The clonotype originates from a male patient between 2 and 9 years old who had a stem cell transplant for chronic granulomatous disease, so the T cells may come from the graft donor. The CDR3 DNA is TGTGCCAGCAGCCGATCGGGACCCGACTACGAGCAGTACTTC. Protein product: CASSRSGPDYEQYF.